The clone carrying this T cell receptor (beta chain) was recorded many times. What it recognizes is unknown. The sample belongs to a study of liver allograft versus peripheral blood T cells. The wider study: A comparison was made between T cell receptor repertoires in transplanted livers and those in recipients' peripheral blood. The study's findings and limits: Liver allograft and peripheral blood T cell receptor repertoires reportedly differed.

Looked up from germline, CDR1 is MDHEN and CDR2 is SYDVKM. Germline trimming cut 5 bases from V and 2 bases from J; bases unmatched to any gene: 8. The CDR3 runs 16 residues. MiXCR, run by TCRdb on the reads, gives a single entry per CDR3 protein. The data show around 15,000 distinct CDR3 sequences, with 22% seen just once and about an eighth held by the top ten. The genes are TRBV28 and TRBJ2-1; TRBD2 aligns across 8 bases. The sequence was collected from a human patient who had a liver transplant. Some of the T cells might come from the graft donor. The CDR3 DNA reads TGTGCCAGCAGTGGGACGGGACTAGGCACCTACAATGAGCAGTTCTTC. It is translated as CASSGTGLGTYNEQFF. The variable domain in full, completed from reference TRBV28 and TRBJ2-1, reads DVKVTQSSRYLVKRTGEKVFLECVQDMDHENMFWYRQDPGLGLRLIYFSYDVKMKEKGDIPEGYSVSREKKERFSLILESASTNQTSMYLCASSGTGLGTYNEQFFGPGTRLTVL.